Sequencing of this TCR beta chain was carried out in a study of T-cell reconstitution after alpha-beta-depleted transplantation in children. The study's findings and limits: Some patients showed high day-60 TCRbeta diversity, which derived from surviving recipient T cells and thymic progenitors.

In this sample, this clonotype turned up a few times. Its target is not known. CDR1 is SGHTA, CDR2 FQGNSA, per germline. The CDR3 totals 15 residues. Unmatched junction bases numbered 9, after V lost 5 bases and J lost 6 bases. Molecular barcoding with unique molecular identifiers was used for the TCRbeta library. TCRdb itself ran the PCR reads through MiXCR, one entry per CDR3 protein. The sample lists about 980,000 distinct CDR3 sequences, roughly 29% occurring once. The rearrangement links TRBV7-2 to TRBJ2-2; 7 bases agree with TRBD1. The starting material was PBMCs, mostly from graft donor cells, obtained 360 days after TCRalphabeta/CD19-depleted stem cell transplant. This clonotype was sampled from a boy younger than two who had a stem cell transplant for SCID, so the T cells may come from the graft donor. The CDR3 region is CASSAQGSVAGELFF. Written as DNA, the CDR3 is TGTGCCAGCAGCGCACAGGGGTCTGTTGCCGGGGAGCTGTTTTTT. The whole variable domain, filled in from reference TRBV7-2 and TRBJ2-2, reads GAGVSQSPSNKVTEKGKDVELRCDPISGHTALYWYRQSLGQGLEFLIYFQGNSAPDKSGLPSDRFSAERTGGSVSTLTIQRTQQEDSAVYLCASSAQGSVAGELFFGEGSRLTVL.